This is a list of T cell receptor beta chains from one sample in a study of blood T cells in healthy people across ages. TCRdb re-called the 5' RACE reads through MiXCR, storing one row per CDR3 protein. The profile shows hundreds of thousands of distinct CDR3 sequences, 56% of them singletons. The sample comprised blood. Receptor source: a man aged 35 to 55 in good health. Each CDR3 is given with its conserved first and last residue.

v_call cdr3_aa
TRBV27 CASSPSGTGYYEQYF
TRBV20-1 CSARDRDRGLNEQFF
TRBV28 CASSLLAETQYF
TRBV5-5 CASSFMGRGQGEKLFF
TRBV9 CASSVGGRMGTDTQYF
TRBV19 CATRTTGGEKLFF
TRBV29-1 CSVAGTGISGANVLTF
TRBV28 CASSLESTEAFF
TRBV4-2 CASSQAIQTDTQYF
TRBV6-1 CASSETGTGQQYF
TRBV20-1 CSARDDSIGTDTQYF
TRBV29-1 CSVVIRDRYYEQYF
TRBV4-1 CASSQDLEGLELSSYNEQYF
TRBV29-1 CSAGRASYEQYF
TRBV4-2 CASSRLVDEQFF
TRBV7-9 CASSFTGQGSSYEQYF
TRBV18 CASSRATGPYEQYF
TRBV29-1 CSVEAVPGPGEKLFF
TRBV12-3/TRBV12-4 CASSLGTGSVGETQYF
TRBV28 CASSSPPPSYTGNTIYF
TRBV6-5 CASSYEGLPTDTQYF
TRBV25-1 CASSESGLGQGGETQYF
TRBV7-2 CASSLVPDEQYF
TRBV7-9 CASSSPDRGNSPLHF
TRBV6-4 CASSKGQGSYNEQFF
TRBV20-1 CSAREPGTQKETQYF
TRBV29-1 CSVEERTGELLLGGYTF
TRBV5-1 CASSFQSGGWNEQFF
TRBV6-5 CASRSDRGHSYNEQFF
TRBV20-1 CSAKPPYGYTF
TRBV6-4 CASSEVGGAGTGELFF
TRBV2 CASKKETRATGELFF
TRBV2 CASSDGQGAGEQFF
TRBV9 CASSERGTGTGELFF
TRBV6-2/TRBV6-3 CASSHSTDTQYF
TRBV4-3 CASSRHNRDEKLFF
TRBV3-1 CASSPNWGSQETQYF
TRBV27 CASSRVGRISYEQYF
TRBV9 CASSDVPSGLISAQHF
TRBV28 CASRIIAGSNEQFF
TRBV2 CASKTGLAKNIQYF
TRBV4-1 CASSQILSEPLPYEQYF
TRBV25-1 CASSDPDRSSYNEQFF
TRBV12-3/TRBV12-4 CASSSSPGTSYHNEQFF
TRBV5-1 CASSSEGTSGGATDTQYF
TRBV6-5 CASSLGGGWGETQYF
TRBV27 CASSLSYTDTQYF
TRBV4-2 CASSQDPTGDYEQYF
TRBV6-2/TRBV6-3 CASSPGPFKDTQYF
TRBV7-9 CASSFSEGFYEQYF
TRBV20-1 CSARELSLGEQYF
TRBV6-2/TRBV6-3 CASISTGRDEQYF
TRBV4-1 CASSQEVYQPQHF